A selection of T cell receptor beta chains follows, all from one sample in a study of human T cells and chemical hapten exposure. MiXCR, run by TCRdb on the RACE reads, gives a single entry per CDR3 protein. The sample carries tens of thousands of distinct CDR3 sequences, just under 9% recorded once. The sample taken for sequencing was whole blood. The receptors were sampled from a female donor in good health. Some clones in this sample may be carry-over from other donors' samples. The CDR3 runs from the conserved cysteine through the conserved F or W. A D gene is named only where the DNA matches it firmly. Size is stated for part of the rows, as once, few or many counts, or as a class when the clone is expanded.

V gene: TRBV18
clone size: .
J gene: TRBJ1-1
D gene: TRBD1
CDR3 DNA: TGTGCCAGCTCACCGGACAGGAAAACTGAAGCTTTCTTT
CDR3 protein: CASSPDRKTEAFF

V gene: TRBV11-2
clone size: few
J gene: TRBJ2-5
D gene: TRBD2
CDR3 DNA: TGTGCCAGCGGACTAATAGCGGGAGTGGAGACCCAGTACTTC
CDR3 protein: CASGLIAGVETQYF

V gene: TRBV6-1
clone size: .
J gene: TRBJ2-1
D gene: .
CDR3 DNA: TGTGCCAGCACCCTATCTGGGTATACCTACAATGAGCAGTTCTTC
CDR3 protein: CASTLSGYTYNEQFF

V gene: TRBV12-3/TRBV12-4
clone size: .
J gene: TRBJ1-1
D gene: .
CDR3 DNA: TGTGCCAGCAGTTTAGACGGTATGAACACTGAAGCTTTCTTT
CDR3 protein: CASSLDGMNTEAFF

V gene: TRBV9
clone size: .
J gene: TRBJ2-5
D gene: .
CDR3 DNA: TGTGCCAGCAGCAGGGAAGGGCATCCGGAGACCCAGTACTTC
CDR3 protein: CASSREGHPETQYF

V gene: TRBV3-1
clone size: few
J gene: TRBJ2-5
D gene: .
CDR3 DNA: TGTGCCAGCAGCCAAGGCCCCGGGACAAATAAAGAGACCCAGTACTTC
CDR3 protein: CASSQGPGTNKETQYF

V gene: TRBV6-1
clone size: .
J gene: TRBJ1-1
D gene: .
CDR3 DNA: TGTGCCAGCAGTTTAAATGGACGGAACACTGAAGCTTTCTTT
CDR3 protein: CASSLNGRNTEAFF

V gene: TRBV6-2/TRBV6-3
clone size: many
J gene: TRBJ2-5
D gene: .
CDR3 DNA: TGTGCCAGCAGTTATACCGGGACTGCAGAGACCCAGTACTTC
CDR3 protein: CASSYTGTAETQYF

V gene: TRBV6-6
clone size: once
J gene: TRBJ2-1
D gene: .
CDR3 DNA: TGTGCCAGCAGTTACTCAAGGACCCTGTACAATGAGCAGTTCTTC
CDR3 protein: CASSYSRTLYNEQFF

V gene: TRBV2
clone size: few
J gene: TRBJ1-5
D gene: .
CDR3 DNA: TGTGCCAGCAGTGAAGGACTCGGGCAGCCCCAGCATTTT
CDR3 protein: CASSEGLGQPQHF

V gene: TRBV19
clone size: .
J gene: TRBJ2-6
D gene: .
CDR3 DNA: TGTGCCAGTAGTATAAAGGGCTCTGGGGCCAACGTCCTGACTTTC
CDR3 protein: CASSIKGSGANVLTF

V gene: TRBV28
clone size: few
J gene: TRBJ1-2
D gene: TRBD1
CDR3 DNA: TGTGCCAGCAGGAATCCGGGACAGGGTAGCTATGGCTACACCTTC
CDR3 protein: CASRNPGQGSYGYTF

V gene: TRBV28
clone size: few
J gene: TRBJ2-7
D gene: TRBD2
CDR3 DNA: TGTGCCAGCAGTGGGACTAGCGGGAGCTCCTACGAGCAGTACTTC
CDR3 protein: CASSGTSGSSYEQYF

V gene: TRBV28
clone size: many
J gene: TRBJ2-3
D gene: TRBD1
CDR3 DNA: TGTGCCAGCAGTCCGGGGACAGTTAGCACAGATACGCAGTATTTT
CDR3 protein: CASSPGTVSTDTQYF

V gene: TRBV10-3
clone size: few
J gene: TRBJ2-6
D gene: TRBD2
CDR3 DNA: TGTGCCATCAGTGACCGGACTAGCGGGAGGGCGGGGGCCAACGTCCTGACTTTC
CDR3 protein: CAISDRTSGRAGANVLTF

V gene: TRBV2
clone size: .
J gene: TRBJ2-2
D gene: .
CDR3 DNA: TGTGCCAGCAGTGAACTGCCCCCGAACACCGGGGAGCTGTTTTTT
CDR3 protein: CASSELPPNTGELFF

V gene: TRBV20-1
clone size: many
J gene: TRBJ2-2
D gene: .
CDR3 DNA: TGCAGTGCTAGAGCTAGCTTGAACACCGGGGAGCTGTTTTTT
CDR3 protein: CSARASLNTGELFF

V gene: TRBV11-2
clone size: few
J gene: TRBJ2-1
D gene: .
CDR3 DNA: TGTGCCAGCAGCTTAATGCCCACATTGGGGAATGAGCAGTTCTTC
CDR3 protein: CASSLMPTLGNEQFF

V gene: TRBV29-1
clone size: .
J gene: TRBJ2-5
D gene: .
CDR3 DNA: TGCAGCGTCGTCAGGGGAGCGGGGGAGACCCAGTACTTC
CDR3 protein: CSVVRGAGETQYF

V gene: TRBV10-3
clone size: .
J gene: TRBJ2-3
D gene: TRBD1
CDR3 DNA: TGTGCCATCAGTGATACGACAGGGGACACAGATACGCAGTATTTT
CDR3 protein: CAISDTTGDTDTQYF